The rows below give T cell receptor beta chains drawn from one sample of a study of blood T cell repertoires in COVID-19. TCRdb's copy holds only in-frame clones and misses some; the assay was immunoSEQ multiplex PCR. This table holds approximately 180,000 clones, 85% found once. The sequenced sample was PBMCs or T cells enriched from blood (not recorded which). These TCRs come from a man aged 35-49 years who had recovered from COVID-19. Each CDR3 is given with its conserved first and last residue. A D gene is named only where the DNA matches it firmly. Some rows mark clone size as missing; the rest say once, few, many or name a class of expanded clone.

>13|TRBV2|TRBD1|-|TRBJ1-3
CASTTGGGNTIYF
TGTGCCAGCACTACAGGGGGAGGAAACACCATATATTTT
>15|TRBV13|-|-|TRBJ1-2
CASSPALRPGRGYTF
TGTGCCAGCAGCCCAGCCCTGAGGCCGGGTCGGGGCTACACCTTC
>16|TRBV9|TRBD1|-|TRBJ2-7
CASSVEGTGGTYEQYF
TGTGCCAGCAGCGTAGAAGGGACAGGGGGGACCTACGAGCAGTACTTC
>15|TRBV9|-|-|TRBJ1-2
CASSGWDIPTGGYTF
TGTGCCAGCAGCGGATGGGACATTCCGACCGGAGGCTACACCTTC
>15|TRBV28|-|-|TRBJ2-5
CASSLYKRVQETQYF
TGTGCCAGCAGTTTATATAAACGGGTACAAGAGACCCAGTACTTC
>15|TRBV2|TRBD1|-|TRBJ1-1
CASHGGQGARTEAFF
TGTGCCAGCCATGGGGGACAGGGGGCACGTACTGAAGCTTTCTTT
>12|TRBV29-1|-|-|TRBJ1-5
CSVEGQNQPQHF
TGCAGCGTTGAAGGACAGAATCAGCCCCAGCATTTT
>19|TRBV6-6|-|many|TRBJ2-6
CASSRSGLRASSGANVLTF
TGTGCCAGCAGTCGCTCGGGGTTGAGAGCCAGCTCTGGGGCCAACGTCCTGACTTTC
>16|TRBV19|-|-|TRBJ1-4
CASSITETMKNEKLFF
TGTGCCAGTAGTATCACGGAGACCATGAAGAATGAAAAACTGTTTTTT
>14|TRBV5-1|-|-|TRBJ2-5
CASSLRDSQETQYF
TGCGCCAGCAGCTTGAGAGATAGCCAAGAGACCCAGTACTTC
>15|TRBV29-1|TRBD1|-|TRBJ2-1
CSVSSPGTGGNEQFF
TGCAGCGTTTCAAGCCCAGGGACAGGGGGCAATGAGCAGTTCTTC
>15|TRBV19|-|many|TRBJ1-6
CASSIVGASNSPLHF
TGTGCCAGTAGTATAGTTGGGGCGTCCAATTCACCCCTCCACTTT
>14|TRBV9|-|-|TRBJ2-5
CASSEGGYQETQYF
TGTGCCAGCAGCGAGGGGGGGTACCAAGAGACCCAGTACTTC
>14|TRBV9|-|-|TRBJ1-3
CASSGYNSGNTIYF
TGTGCCAGCAGCGGTTACAACTCTGGAAACACCATATATTTT
>13|TRBV21-1|-|few|TRBJ2-7
CASIQGNFYEQYF
TGTGCCAGCATACAGGGGAATTTCTACGAGCAGTACTTC
>15|TRBV5-4|TRBD1|-|TRBJ2-2
CASRPDRGEAGELFF
TGTGCCAGCAGGCCGGACAGGGGAGAGGCCGGGGAGCTGTTTTTT
>13|TRBV3-1/TRBV3-2|-|-|TRBJ1-2
CASSPNPQGGYTF
TGTGCCAGCAGCCCCAACCCCCAGGGAGGCTACACCTTC
>19|TRBV11-3|-|-|TRBJ2-3
CASSLGLAREEDSTDTQYF
TGTGCCAGCAGCTTAGGATTGGCGCGCGAGGAGGATAGCACAGATACGCAGTATTTT
>13|TRBV27|TRBD1|-|TRBJ1-2
CASSLGIGTGITF
TGTGCCAGCAGTTTAGGGATAGGGACAGGGATCACCTTC
>14|TRBV28|-|-|TRBJ2-3
CASSLGRITDTQYF
TGTGCCAGCAGTTTGGGCAGGATCACAGATACGCAGTATTTT
>14|TRBV19|-|-|TRBJ1-1
CASSRAGVLTEAFF
TGTGCCAGCTCCAGGGCAGGGGTTTTAACTGAAGCTTTCTTT
>18|TRBV6-4|TRBD1|-|TRBJ2-1
CASSDSMNRGRRYNEQFF
TGTGCCAGCAGTGACTCGATGAACAGGGGGCGTAGGTACAATGAGCAGTTCTTC
>15|TRBV5-6|TRBD1|-|TRBJ2-3
CASSLDRGLTDTQYF
TGTGCCAGCAGCCTGGACAGGGGGCTTACAGATACGCAGTATTTT
>16|TRBV18|-|-|TRBJ1-2
CASSPRSQGSFYGYTF
TGTGCCAGCTCACCAAGGAGCCAGGGGTCCTTCTATGGCTACACCTTC
>14|TRBV5-4|-|once|TRBJ2-7
CASSPDSAGNEQYF
TGTGCCAGCAGCCCCGACAGCGCGGGGAACGAGCAGTACTTC
>18|TRBV15|TRBD1|once|TRBJ1-1
CATSGGDRGKLADTEAFF
TGTGCCACCAGCGGGGGGGACAGGGGGAAACTCGCGGACACTGAAGCTTTCTTT
>15|TRBV3-1/TRBV3-2|TRBD1|-|TRBJ2-5
CASSPEGGDGETQYF
TGTGCCAGCAGCCCGGAAGGGGGCGATGGGGAGACCCAGTACTTC
>14|TRBV27|TRBD1|few|TRBJ1-3
CASVDRFSGNTIYF
TGTGCCAGCGTGGACAGGTTCTCTGGAAACACCATATATTTT
>13|TRBV3-1/TRBV3-2|-|once|TRBJ1-6
CASSHSGLSPLHF
TGTGCCAGCAGCCATTCGGGTCTGTCACCCCTCCACTTT
>14|TRBV19|TRBD2|-|TRBJ2-7
CASSISLAGYEQYF
TGTGCCAGTAGTATCTCTCTAGCGGGCTACGAGCAGTACTTC
>15|TRBV7-8|TRBD1|-|TRBJ1-4
CASSKQGGLGEKLFF
TGTGCCAGCAGCAAACAAGGGGGCTTGGGTGAAAAACTGTTTTTT
>13|TRBV6-5|-|-|TRBJ2-5
CAHGLAKKETQYF
TGTGCCCATGGGCTAGCGAAAAAAGAGACCCAGTACTTC
>15|TRBV7-8|TRBD1|-|TRBJ1-2
CASSFRTGPLYGYTF
TGTGCCAGCAGCTTTCGGACAGGGCCCTTGTATGGCTACACCTTC
>15|TRBV6-5|-|-|TRBJ2-7
CASSYSAVQGYEQYF
TGTGCCAGCAGTTACTCCGCGGTACAAGGCTACGAGCAGTACTTC
>15|TRBV9|TRBD1|-|TRBJ1-1
CASSPLGQANTEAFF
TGTGCCAGCAGCCCTTTAGGACAGGCGAACACTGAAGCTTTCTTT
>15|TRBV19|TRBD2|-|TRBJ2-1
CASSISGLASNEQFF
TGTGCCAGTAGTATTTCGGGACTAGCATCCAATGAGCAGTTCTTC
>12|TRBV29-1|-|-|TRBJ1-1
CSVERARVEAFF
TGCAGCGTTGAAAGGGCCAGGGTGGAAGCTTTCTTT
>11|TRBV20-1|-|-|TRBJ2-3
CSTRQGDTQYF
TGCAGTACACGCCAGGGAGATACGCAGTATTTT
>15|TRBV12-5|-|-|TRBJ2-2
CASSRDGVNTGELFF
TGTGCTAGTTCGCGGGACGGGGTTAACACCGGGGAGCTGTTTTTT
>13|TRBV7-3|-|-|TRBJ2-1
CASSLTQVSIRFF
TGTGCCAGCAGCTTAACACAGGTATCTATCCGGTTCTTC
>16|TRBV7-8|TRBD2|-|TRBJ2-1
CASSLMSGGTYNEQFF
TGTGCCAGCAGCTTAATGTCGGGAGGGACCTACAATGAGCAGTTCTTC
>14|TRBV18|TRBD1|-|TRBJ2-7
CASSPLGDRPGQYF
TGTGCCAGCTCACCACTGGGGGACAGACCAGGGCAGTACTTC
>15|TRBV7-8|-|-|TRBJ2-1
CASSGRAGGRDEQFF
TGTGCCAGCAGCGGGAGGGCAGGGGGCAGGGATGAGCAGTTCTTC
>16|TRBV19|-|-|TRBJ2-3
CASSISGGTTPDTQYF
TGTGCCAGTAGTATCAGTGGCGGGACCACGCCAGATACGCAGTATTTT
>12|TRBV9|-|-|TRBJ1-2
CASSVAPGFYTF
TGTGCCAGCAGCGTAGCTCCAGGGTTCTACACCTTC
>16|TRBV4-2|TRBD2|once|TRBJ2-5
CASSQDIIGGAETQYF
TGTGCCAGCAGCCAAGATATAATCGGGGGGGCGGAGACCCAGTACTTC
>15|TRBV30|-|-|TRBJ2-1
CAWEPGLPAYNEQFF
TGTGCCTGGGAACCGGGACTCCCGGCCTACAATGAGCAGTTCTTC
>17|TRBV3-1/TRBV3-2|TRBD2|-|TRBJ2-3
CASSQVRRERSTDTQYF
TGTGCCAGCAGCCAAGTGCGGCGGGAGCGGAGCACAGATACGCAGTATTTT